This T cell receptor beta chain was obtained from a study of blood T cell repertoires in COVID-19 (dated by TCRdb to about 2020). In the study overall: The collaborator samples originated in the United States, Italy and Spain and spanned the acute and convalescent phases of COVID-19. The sample metadata nearly always contained a de-identified subject ID, COVID-19 status, age in years and sex. HLA class I and class II types, where available, came from metadata supplied by the sample provider rather than from assay-based typing. Deeply sampled blood TCRbeta repertoires from subjects exposed to, actively infected with, or recovered from COVID-19 were included in the dataset. Samples were obtained from the ongoing ImmuneRACE study (first 160 participants) and from 950 to 1,500 subjects provided by 6 global collaborators. The repertoires were released in a freely available public database intended as a resource for research on the immune response to SARS-CoV-2. The prospective study material was composed of cDNA or gDNA derived from T cells, B-cell-depleted T cells, or PBMCs.

Participants in the prospective study were enrolled through a virtual design, were aged about 18 to 100 years, and lived in approximately 25 United States geographic areas. In the prospective study, participants were assigned to cohorts based on the clinical history participants reported in a screening survey and a study questionnaire. Exposed participants had been in contact with someone with a PCR-confirmed or clinician-diagnosed COVID-19 case within 2 weeks of study entry. In the prospective study, whole blood, serum and a nasopharyngeal or oropharyngeal swab were collected from each participant by mobile phlebotomists. Prospective study participants could optionally give additional blood draws and questionnaires over an approximately two-month period. Prospective study blood samples were shipped either frozen or at room temperature before DNA extraction. Details on this clone: Its antigen has not been determined. No much larger clone is present one base from it, and per-base qualities are unavailable.

V loses 4 bases of germline sequence and J loses 4 bases, and the interval between the two ends is 10 bases. The CDR3 numbers 14 residues from cysteine through phenylalanine. Just the 42-base CDR3 DNA is kept, in frame starting at base 1. The germline V gene gives CDR1 as LGHNA and CDR2 as YNFKEQ. The immunoSEQ Assay, a bias-controlled multiplex PCR, was used to amplify TCRbeta CDR3 regions from genomic DNA. Processing in the source paper ran as follows. Nucleated cell counts per sample were estimated from amplification of reference gene primers within the assay. To quantify the absolute abundance of each unique TCRbeta CDR3 rearrangement, sequence reads were collapsed and filtered. For each sample, productive Simpson clonality was calculated by taking the square root of Simpson's diversity index across productive rearrangements. TCRdb's version of the immuneACCESS table is confined to in-frame rearrangements and falls short of the full clone set. An unresolved V gene accounts for under half of the shortfall where checked; the remainder is of unknown origin. V and J calls and clone size are as listed in that table; D and trimming were resolved from the DNA. Recorded for this sample are roughly 320,000 clones; more than 85% of them occurred a single time. 3.9% of the sample is in the top ten clones.

Overall study results and their limits: How much clinical and demographic metadata was included differed by source and by participant, and the metadata was provided uncurated.

The material sequenced was PBMCs or T cells enriched from blood (not recorded which). The clonotype was recovered from a woman in her thirties who had been exposed to COVID-19. The V gene is TRBV4-2 and the J gene is TRBJ2-2; there is no confident call for the D gene. The encoded CDR3 is CASSPQHTTGELFF. The DNA is as follows: TGTGCCAGCAGCCCACAGCATACCACCGGGGAGCTGTTTTTT.